These T cell receptor beta chains were read from a single sample in a study of CD8 T cells in Susac syndrome. TCRdb re-analysed the immunoSEQ multiplex PCR reads in MiXCR, keeping a single row per CDR3 protein. The sample yields about 130,000 distinct CDR3 sequences, approximately 96% seen once. The sequenced sample was CD4+ T cells from PBMCs. Receptors originate from a human donor in good health. Both conserved end residues are trimmed from each CDR3.

TRBJ2-6 | TRBV9 | ASSVGQAIPSGANVLT
TRBJ1-2 | TRBV5-1 | ASSKDSLDYGYT
TRBJ1-2 | TRBV20-1 | SARGRRLLDGYT
TRBJ2-1 | TRBV10-3 | AISDSSSGSYNEQF
TRBJ1-1 | TRBV7-2 | ASSLYSVGSTEAF
TRBJ1-2 | TRBV19 | ASSIGIFYGYT
TRBJ2-6 | TRBV6-6 | ASSQAGDGANVLT
TRBJ2-2 | TRBV2 | ASSEVGTTNTGELF
TRBJ1-1 | TRBV20-1 | SARDLGNGMNTEAF
TRBJ2-7 | TRBV20-1 | SAIVGTSGDGQY
TRBJ2-7 | TRBV3-1 | ASSQKWASGARGEQY
TRBJ2-1 | TRBV5-1 | ASSPAGLAGYNEQF
TRBJ2-7 | TRBV10-3 | AISPTSGTHEQY
TRBJ2-1 | TRBV6-1 | ATFDSGSPYNEQF
TRBJ1-3 | TRBV29-1 | SVLDISGNTIY
TRBJ2-1 | TRBV20-1 | SANRGRMYNEQF
TRBJ2-5 | TRBV29-1 | SGTEGRLQETQY
TRBJ2-7 | TRBV7-2 | ASSSSFSSYEQY
TRBJ1-2 | TRBV30 | AWSVRRVGRGRIGYT
TRBJ1-1 | TRBV12-3/TRBV12-4 | ASSFSQVEGEAF